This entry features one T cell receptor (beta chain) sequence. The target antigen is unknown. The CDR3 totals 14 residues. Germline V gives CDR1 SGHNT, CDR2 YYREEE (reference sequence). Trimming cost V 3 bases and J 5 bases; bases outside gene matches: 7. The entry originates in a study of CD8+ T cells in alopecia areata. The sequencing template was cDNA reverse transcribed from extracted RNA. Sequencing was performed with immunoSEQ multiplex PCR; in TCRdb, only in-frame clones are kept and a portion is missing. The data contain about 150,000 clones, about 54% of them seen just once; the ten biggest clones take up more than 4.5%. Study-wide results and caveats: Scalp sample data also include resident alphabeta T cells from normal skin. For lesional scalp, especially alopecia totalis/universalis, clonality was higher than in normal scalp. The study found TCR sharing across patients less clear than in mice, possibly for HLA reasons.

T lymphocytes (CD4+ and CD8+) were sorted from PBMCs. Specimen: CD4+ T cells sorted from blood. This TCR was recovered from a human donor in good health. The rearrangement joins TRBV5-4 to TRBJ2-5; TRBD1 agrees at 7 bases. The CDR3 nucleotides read TGTGCCAGCAGCTCTCGGACAGGCCTGGAGACCCAGTACTTC. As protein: CASSSRTGLETQYF.